This TCR beta chain was profiled in a study of blood T cell repertoires in COVID-19. Study-level background: Spain, Italy and the United States supplied samples that represented acute and convalescent COVID-19.

In the original processing: Quantification of nucleated cells was approximated via reference gene primer amplification. Using immunoSEQ multiplex PCR, the repertoire was profiled, and TCRdb retains in-frame clones only, with some absent. That table is the source of V, J and clone size, and D and trimming were worked out from the DNA. This repertoire shows about 370,000 clones, around 91% found once; its top ten account for approximately 1%. Trimming took off 4 bases at V and 4 bases at J, with 10 bases between the two ends. Per germline, CDR1 LNHDA and CDR2 SQIVND (reference sequence). The CDR3 runs to 14 residues. Participants, roughly 18 to 90 years old, spanned 25 or so US areas. Donors in Cohort 3 counted as recovered after two negative PCRs, clearance, or symptom resolution.

The receptor comes from a man between 18 and 35 years old who had recovered from COVID-19. Sequenced: PBMCs or T cells enriched from blood (not recorded which). The genes are TRBV19 and TRBJ2-2; TRBD1 is a possible D gene (7 bases). DNA of the CDR3: TGTGCCAGTAGTAACCAGGGGGGCACCGGGGAGCTGTTTTTT. Amino acid sequence: CASSNQGGTGELFF.